The clone carrying this T cell receptor (beta chain) has a handful of counts. Antigen specificity is unknown. The protocol was immunoSEQ multiplex PCR, while the TCRdb copy is restricted to in-frame clones and leaves out a portion. The table lists 150,000 or so clones, approximately 83% of them singletons. This sample is drawn from a study of T cell responses to AZD1222 COVID-19 vaccine. Study-level points and caveats: Among spike-specific TCRs, nearly half reportedly target unmutated variant regions. The donor group comprised mostly white British people and more females; the analysis possibly underestimated clonal diversity. Across the whole spike, CD4 TCRs peaked at regions 160-218 and 743-854.

Trimming shortened V by 6 bases and J by 4 bases, and 11 bases separated the two germline ends. CDR1 is SGHNT, CDR2 YYREEE, per germline (reference sequence). This CDR3 spans 13 amino acids. The gene calls are TRBV5-4 and TRBJ2-1, with D unclear. This TCR derives from an adult in good health. Sequenced here: peripheral blood, sampled on day 0 of AZD1222 vaccination. CDR3 coding DNA: TGTGCCAGCACGTCGTTGGGGTACAATGAGCAGTTCTTC. This sequence encodes CASTSLGYNEQFF.